This T cell receptor beta chain was recovered during a study of molecular identifiers for immune sequencing clone quantification (dated by TCRdb to 2016 to 2018). General notes on the study: In a replicate experiment, RNA from around 20,000 or 100,000 naive CD8 T cells was split into five aliquots, four of which were sequenced. The study was a methods study using CD8 T cells to benchmark molecular-identifier clustering-based TCR repertoire sequencing (MIDCIRS) and TCR RNA copy counting. Study-wide findings and limitations: Modeling indicated 2.5 to 3 TCR RNA copies recovered per cell, compared with 9.5 to 10 by digital PCR, which implies a capture efficiency of around 31%. When barcode sub-clustering was omitted, TCR diversity was inflated by chimeric consensus sequences, with chimeras reaching as high as 47%. Naive libraries contained spiked-in Jurkat TCR RNA (approximately 10 copies' worth), which is not part of the donor repertoire. Even against a background of approximately 1 million naive CD8 T cells, spiked-in Jurkat TCR RNA amounting to a single cell's worth was reported to be detectable. Identical TCR molecules sharing a barcode could cause highly expanded clone sizes to be underestimated. In CMV-specific effector cells, over 99% of molecules were held by clones above 20 RNA copies, whereas under 1% of molecules were held by such clones in naive cells.

The method behind the library was PCR. Sequenced using a NextSeq 500. Preparation of bulk TCR libraries followed a previously described approach, with the TCR primers listed in Table S5. Purification of total RNA was performed with the Qiagen AllPrep DNA/RNA kit. Before any analysis, reads coming from multiple sequencing runs of the same library were combined into one pool. As for the authors' bioinformatics: Only reads with exact TCR constant sequence were kept, trimmed to 150 nt, and grouped by their 12-nt molecular barcodes. Within each barcode group, reads were sub-clustered at a 15% Levenshtein threshold, and quality-weighted consensus sequences were built per RNA molecule. Non-functional sequences were removed, as were lower-count sequences one edit away from another. On the basis of fitting two negative binomial distributions, barcode sub-clusters with fewer than 20% of the maximum read count were discarded. TCRdb reprocessing: public reads trimmed at Q25 with fastp, clones called with MiXCR, in-frame beta chains kept. Rows with a matching CDR3 protein are joined into one entry that keeps the most common DNA and genes. The V and J calls here are based on TCRdb, not the publication. The sample includes about half a million distinct CDR3 sequences, with about a quarter observed a single time. The ten top clones hold around 0.8% of the sample.

In the case of this clonotype: The target of this receptor is not known. No much larger clone is present one base from it, and per-base qualities are unavailable.

CDR1 and CDR2 were assigned from the germline V gene as SGHTA and FQGNSA. V sheds 5 bases and J sheds 0 bases, leaving 20 bases between their ends. From its cysteine to its phenylalanine, the CDR3 spans 18 amino acids. Of all the DNA, just the CDR3 is kept, 54 bases in frame from base 1. Libraries of naive CD8 T cells were built from anywhere between roughly 17,000 and 1,000,000 sorted cells, with 10%, 30% or 50% of the purified RNA used. Naive CD8 T cells, defined as CD8+CD4-CCR7+CD45RA+, were FACS-sorted into RLT Plus buffer on a BD FACSAria II. To test detection sensitivity, Jurkat RNA equivalent to nine to ten TCR copies was spiked into samples of about 19,000-1,000,000 naive CD8 T cells. CD8 T cells were enriched using RosetteSep CD8+ T Cell Enrichment Cocktail and Ficoll-Paque, and the enriched cells then underwent ACK red cell lysis.

Sequencing was done on a sample of naive CD8+ T cells from blood, with Jurkat cell RNA spiked in. What the cell subset or site label conveys for this sample: FACS-sorted CD8+CD4-CCR7+CD45RA+ naive T cells. The rearranged chain carries TRBV7-2 and TRBJ2-1; the D element might be TRBD1 or TRBD2, as each aligns at 5 bases. The source of this sequence is a human donor in good health. Some libraries in this study had Jurkat cell RNA spiked in. The base sequence is TGTGCCAGCAGCGCAGGGACCCACTACGCGAGCTCCTACAATGAGCAGTTCTTC. This yields the protein CASSAGTHYASSYNEQFF.